The 9 T cell receptor beta chains below come from one sample, sequenced in a study of beta chain features in type 1 diabetes. Regarding the study as a whole: Among patients with Type 1 diabetes, TCRB CDR3s were moderately but significantly shorter in every one of the four CD4+ subsets.

Sequencing targeted expressed TCRB transcripts, as all isolated RNA had been reverse transcribed. Some clones are missing from TCRdb's copy, which holds only in-frame ones; the method was immunoSEQ multiplex PCR. The sample includes more than 300,000 clones, about 12% of them seen just once. Their recognized antigens are unknown. Material: naive CD4+ T cells from blood. The source is a young woman with type 1 diabetes.

The table lists this clone with a few counts. This rearrangement joins TRBV2 to TRBJ2-7, with D possibly being TRBD1 (7 bases). Per the germline V gene, CDR1 is SNHLY and CDR2 is FYNNEI. V dropped 3 bases and J dropped 2 bases, with 11 bases sitting between them. The CDR3 sequence is 14 residues long. CDR3 region: CASSDQGGPYEQYF. The CDR3 nucleotides are TGTGCCAGCAGTGACCAGGGGGGCCCCTACGAGCAGTACTTC.

The rearrangement joins TRBV21-1 to TRBJ2-7; the D call in the table, TRBD1, was not verified against the DNA. TRBV21-1 is a recognized pseudogene. The CDR3 runs to 15 residues. CDR3 protein: CASSGPGGRGNEQYF. In DNA form, the CDR3 reads TGTGCCAGCAGCGGGCCAGGGGGTAGGGGCAACGAGCAGTACTTC.

This chain uses TRBV6-6 with TRBJ2-5, with TRBD2 matching over 9 bases. V lost 5 bases to trimming and J lost 2 bases; unmatched junction nucleotides: 9. The CDR3 contains 16 residues. The germline CDR1 and CDR2 sequences are MNHNY and SVGAGI (reference sequence). The CDR3, as DNA: TGTGCCAGCAGTCTACAGCGGGGGGCCATACAAGAGACCCAGTACTTC. Protein product: CASSLQRGAIQETQYF.

V usage is TRBV30 and J usage is TRBJ1-2, with TRBD1 as a possible D gene (5 bases). Trimming cost V 3 bases and J 2 bases, with 16 bases left between them. The CDR3 runs 15 residues. Germline V lookup: CDR1 GTSNPN, CDR2 SVGIG (reference sequence). CDR3 loop: CAWRDPGTGNYGYTF. The CDR3 nucleotides read TGTGCCTGGAGGGACCCCGGGACTGGGAACTATGGCTACACCTTC.

This clone has only a few counts. V usage is TRBV7-2 and J usage is TRBJ2-7, with a tentative D call TRBD1 (5 bases). Trimming removed 1 base at V and 5 bases at J, with 6 bases between. The germline gives CDR1 SGHTA, CDR2 FQGNSA. This CDR3 has 12 amino acids. The CDR3 DNA sequence: TGTGCCAGCAGCTTAGGGGGCCACGAGCAGTACTTC. It is translated as CASSLGGHEQYF. The full variable domain, its missing parts supplied by reference TRBV7-2 and TRBJ2-7, is GAGVSQSPSNKVTEKGKDVELRCDPISGHTALYWYRQSLGQGLEFLIYFQGNSAPDKSGLPSDRFSAERTGGSVSTLTIQRTQQEDSAVYLCASSLGGHEQYFGPGTRLTVT.

Only a few counts were recorded for this clone. The chain is built from TRBV28 and TRBJ2-1; D perhaps matches TRBD2 (5 bases). Germline CDR1 reads MDHEN; CDR2 reads SYDVKM. V was clipped by 7 bases and J by 2 bases, with 15 bases between them. CDR3 length: 15 residues. Here the CDR3 reads CASIAGGLAYNEQFF. The CDR3 DNA follows: TGTGCCAGCATTGCGGGCGGCCTTGCCTACAATGAGCAGTTCTTC.

The chain recombines TRBV11-3 with TRBJ1-1; a weak D match, TRBD1 (6 bases). The CDR3 consists of 13 residues. In germline, CDR1 is SGHNT, CDR2 YENEEA. The germline V and J ends were trimmed by 5 bases and 5 bases, with 12 bases remaining between them. Here the CDR3 reads CASSRRGETEAFF. The CDR3 region has the DNA TGTGCCAGCAGCCGCAGGGGAGAGACTGAAGCTTTCTTT.

The chain employs TRBV28 and TRBJ2-7; 9 positions agree with TRBD1. The CDR3 runs to 13 residues. Looked up from germline, CDR1 is MDHEN and CDR2 is SYDVKM. Unmatched junction bases numbered 4, after V lost 7 bases and J lost 3 bases. The CDR3 bases are TGTGCCAGCAAAACAGGGGGCTTCTACGAGCAGTACTTC. Protein: CASKTGGFYEQYF.

In this sample, this clone turned up a few times. The rearrangement uses TRBV27 and TRBJ1-2, with 10 bases lining up with TRBD1. Unmatched junction bases numbered 3, after V lost 5 bases and J lost 0 bases. The CDR3 is made up of 15 amino acids. The germline gives CDR1 MNHEY, CDR2 SMNVEV (reference sequence). CDR3 loop: CASSLGQGANYGYTF. The DNA for the CDR3 is TGTGCCAGCAGTCTAGGACAGGGGGCTAACTATGGCTACACCTTC.